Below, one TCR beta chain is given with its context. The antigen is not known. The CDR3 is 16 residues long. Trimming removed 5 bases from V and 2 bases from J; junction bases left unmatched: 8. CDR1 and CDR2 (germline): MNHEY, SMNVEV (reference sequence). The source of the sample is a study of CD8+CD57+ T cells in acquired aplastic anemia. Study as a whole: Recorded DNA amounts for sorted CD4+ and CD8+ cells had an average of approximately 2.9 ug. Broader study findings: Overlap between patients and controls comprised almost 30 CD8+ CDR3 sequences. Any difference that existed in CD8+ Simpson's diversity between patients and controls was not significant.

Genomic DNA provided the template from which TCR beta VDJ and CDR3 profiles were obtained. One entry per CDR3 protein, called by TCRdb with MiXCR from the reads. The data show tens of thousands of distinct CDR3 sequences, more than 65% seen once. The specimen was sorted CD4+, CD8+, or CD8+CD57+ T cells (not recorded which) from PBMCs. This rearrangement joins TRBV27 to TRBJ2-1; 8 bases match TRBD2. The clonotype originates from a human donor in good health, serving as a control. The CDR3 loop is CASSPGGGGPYNEQFF. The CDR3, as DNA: TGTGCCAGCAGTCCGGGAGGGGGGGGCCCCTACAATGAGCAGTTCTTC.